This TCR beta chain was found in a study of blood T cell repertoires in COVID-19. Authors' processing steps: Estimation of nucleated cell counts was performed using reference gene primer amplification. Sequenced by immunoSEQ multiplex PCR; TCRdb stores in-frame clones only, minus some. For V, J and clone size, that table is used; D and trimming come from the DNA. The sample gives some 160,000 clones, over 80% of which show up once; 7.5% to 10% is in the top ten. V was pared by 4 bases and J by 0 bases, with 9 bases between. CDR3 length: 14 amino acids. Looked up from germline, CDR1 is LGHDT and CDR2 is YNNKEL (reference sequence).

Sample: peripheral blood. The clonotype originates from a woman older than 75 with COVID-19, enrolled during active disease. The genes are TRBV3-1 (or the pseudogene TRBV3-2) and TRBJ1-1; no clear D gene. The CDR3, as DNA: TGTGCCAGCAGCCCCTCAGCGGTGAACACTGAAGCTTTCTTT. Translating gives CASSPSAVNTEAFF.